The rows below give T cell receptor beta chains drawn from one sample of a study of blood T cell repertoires in COVID-19. Assay: immunoSEQ multiplex PCR; the TCRdb copy retains only in-frame clones and omits some. The table has about 140,000 clones, about 90% seen once. Sequenced input: peripheral blood. These TCRs come from a man in his 60s with active or convalescent COVID-19. CDR3s include the opening cysteine and the closing phenylalanine or tryptophan. Fields, in order: D gene, clone size, V gene, J gene, CDR3 length, CDR3 DNA, CDR3 protein. A D gene is named only where the DNA matches it firmly. Size is omitted from some rows. Given values are once, few, many or a class for expanded clones.

>.|.|TRBV18|TRBJ2-2|12
TGTGCCAGCTCACTATCCACCGGGGAGCTGTTTTTT
CASSLSTGELFF
>TRBD1|.|TRBV6-5|TRBJ2-7|14
TGTGCCAGCAGAAACCGGGACAGAACCTACGAGCAGTACTTC
CASRNRDRTYEQYF
>.|few|TRBV15|TRBJ1-1|15
TGTGCCACCAGCAGGGTCTTTGAGCCTTACACTGAAGCTTTCTTT
CATSRVFEPYTEAFF
>.|.|TRBV21-1|TRBJ2-5|17
TGTGCCAGCAGCAGCAGGACTAGCGGGAGATCAACAGAGACCCAGTACTTC
CASSSRTSGRSTETQYF
>.|once|TRBV7-9|TRBJ1-5|13
TGTGCCAGCAGCTACCGGGTGGGGGAGGCCCAGCATTTT
CASSYRVGEAQHF
>TRBD2|.|TRBV19|TRBJ2-2|14
TGTGCCAGTAATAGCGGGCCGAACACCGGGGAGCTGTTTTTT
CASNSGPNTGELFF
>TRBD1|few|TRBV28|TRBJ2-3|15
TGTGCCAGCAGTCCCGACAGGGCTCGCACAGATACGCAGTATTTT
CASSPDRARTDTQYF
>TRBD1|once|TRBV28|TRBJ1-2|15
TGTGCCAGCAGTCCGGGACAGGCCCTCAGAAGGGGCTACACCTTC
CASSPGQALRRGYTF
>TRBD1|few|TRBV11-1|TRBJ2-1|15
TGTGCCAGCAGCTTAGATCCCAGGGGGTACAATGAGCAGTTCTTC
CASSLDPRGYNEQFF
>TRBD2|.|TRBV5-1|TRBJ2-3|14
TGCGCCAGCTGGGGTGGCGAAGCGGGAGTTACGCAGTATTTT
CASWGGEAGVTQYF
>TRBD1|.|TRBV6-5|TRBJ2-7|14
TGTGCCAGCAGTTCGTACAGGGGGACCTACGAGCAGTACTTC
CASSSYRGTYEQYF
>.|.|TRBV19|TRBJ1-6|14
TGTGCCGCCTCCGGGTCGTCCTATAATTCACCCCTCCACTTT
CAASGSSYNSPLHF
>TRBD2|.|TRBV28|TRBJ2-5|15
TGTGCCAGCAGTTTCGGAGCGGGAGTCCATGAGACCCAGTACTTC
CASSFGAGVHETQYF
>.|once|TRBV13|TRBJ2-6|13
TGTGCCAGCAGCTGGGCCGGGGCCAACGTCCTGACTTTC
CASSWAGANVLTF
>TRBD2|.|TRBV6-6|TRBJ2-1|15
TGTGCCAGCAGTTACGGGCTAGCGGGCCAGAATGAGCAGTTCTTC
CASSYGLAGQNEQFF
>TRBD1|.|TRBV6-5|TRBJ1-2|15
TGTGCCAGCAGTTACGGGACAGGAGCTAACTATGGCTACACCTTC
CASSYGTGANYGYTF
>TRBD1|.|TRBV28|TRBJ2-7|15
TGTGCCAGCAGAACAGTAGGACAGGGGGCCTACGAGCAGTACTTC
CASRTVGQGAYEQYF
>.|.|TRBV18|TRBJ2-5|13
TGTGCCAGCTCTCCTCAGGCGAGGGATGACCAGTACTTC
CASSPQARDDQYF
>.|.|TRBV15|TRBJ1-1|15
TGTGCCACCAGCACGGGAGACAGACAAATCACTGAAGCTTTCTTT
CATSTGDRQITEAFF
>.|.|TRBV28|TRBJ1-4|14
TGTGCCAGCAGCGTCCGGGCGACAGTCGAAAAACTGTTTTTT
CASSVRATVEKLFF
>TRBD2|.|TRBV7-6|TRBJ2-1|16
TGTGCCAGCAGCTTAGAAGCTAGCGGGACTCTAAGGTCGGAGTTCTTC
CASSLEASGTLRSEFF
>.|.|TRBV28|TRBJ1-2|16
TGTGCCAGCAGACATGCTCTCGGGGAAACTAACTATGGCTACACCTTC
CASRHALGETNYGYTF
>.|.|TRBV7-4|TRBJ1-2|18
TGTGCCAGCAGCTCTGGACAGCTACATAGGACTGGTGACTATGGCTACACCTTC
CASSSGQLHRTGDYGYTF
>TRBD1|.|TRBV2|TRBJ1-2|15
TGTGCCAGCAGTGAAGGGGACAGGGGCATCGATGGCTACACCTTC
CASSEGDRGIDGYTF
>.|.|TRBV7-6|TRBJ1-3|17
TGTGCCAGCAGCCGGCGGTACGGCACATCTCCTGGAAACACCATATATTTT
CASSRRYGTSPGNTIYF
>.|.|TRBV5-4|TRBJ2-5|14
TGTGCCAGCAGCTTGGTGTCCGGGCAAGAGACCCAGTACTTC
CASSLVSGQETQYF
>TRBD2|.|TRBV5-1|TRBJ2-1|17
TGCGCCAGCCAACAAGCTCCCCTAGCGGGAGGGCGGAATGAGCAGTTCTTC
CASQQAPLAGGRNEQFF
>.|.|TRBV18|TRBJ1-4|17
TGTGCCAGCTCCTTCGCCGGAGGGCCCTCAACTAATGAAAAACTGTTTTTT
CASSFAGGPSTNEKLFF
>.|.|TRBV7-9|TRBJ1-1|12
TGTGCCAGCAGCTTACAGGGCGCTGAAGCTTTCTTT
CASSLQGAEAFF
>TRBD2|.|TRBV27|TRBJ2-7|15
TGTGCCAGCAGGGGACTAGCGGGGGGAAACTACGAGCAGTACTTC
CASRGLAGGNYEQYF
>.|.|TRBV10-2|TRBJ1-1|14
TGCGCCAGCAGTGGACAGAGAACGGACACTGAAGCTTTCTTT
CASSGQRTDTEAFF
>.|.|TRBV6-5|TRBJ2-7|13
TGTGCCATCTTACAGCTTACCCACTACGAGCAGTACTTC
CAILQLTHYEQYF